Listed here are 22 T cell receptor beta chains from one sample, sequenced in a study of beta chain features in type 1 diabetes. Expressed TCRB transcripts were sequenced because the entire RNA isolate underwent reverse transcription. Repertoires were generated with immunoSEQ multiplex PCR, while TCRdb's copy carries only in-frame clones and drops some. Of hundreds of thousands of clones listed, over 12% are singletons. The sample consisted of naive CD4+ T cells from blood. Receptors originate from a woman between 40 and 55 years old in good health.

V gene TRBV11-2 combines with J gene TRBJ1-2; 8 bases match TRBD1. V dropped 4 bases and J dropped 4; count of bases not matched to a gene: 5. Germline values: CDR1 SGHAT, CDR2 FQNNGV. The CDR3 has 14 residues. CDR3 in amino acids: CASSSGQGGYGYTF. In nucleotides, the CDR3 is TGTGCCAGCAGCTCCGGACAGGGAGGCTATGGCTACACCTTC.

This clone appeared a few times. The chain joins TRBV2 to TRBJ1-2; D uncertain. Germline assignment: CDR1 SNHLY and CDR2 FYNNEI. The CDR3 consists of 9 residues. V dropped 6 bases and J dropped 8 bases, with 4 bases sitting between them. CDR3 sequence: CASRAGYTF. DNA of the CDR3: TGTGCCAGCAGAGCGGGCTACACCTTC.

This clone was picked up a small number of times. The chain has TRBV27 and TRBJ2-7, with 7 bases aligning to TRBD1. V lost 8 bases to trimming and J lost 3 bases; unmatched junction nucleotides: 10. The germline CDR1 and CDR2 sequences are MNHEY and SMNVEV (reference sequence). The CDR3 has 14 residues. The DNA of the CDR3 is TGTGCCAGCCCAAGAGGACAGGATTTCTACGAGCAGTACTTC. Translating it yields CASPRGQDFYEQYF.

The chain has TRBV4-1 and TRBJ2-6; D is possibly TRBD2 (5 bases). The germline V and J ends were trimmed by 0 bases and 2 bases, with 8 bases remaining between them. The CDR3 covers 16 residues. Germline CDR1 reads MGHRA; CDR2 reads YSYEKL. The CDR3: CASSQDPGAGANVLTF. The CDR3 nucleotides read TGCGCCAGCAGCCAAGATCCCGGGGCTGGGGCCAACGTCCTGACTTTC.

This clone showed up many times. This chain uses TRBV5-1 with TRBJ1-5; D is unresolved. The germline V and J ends were trimmed by 0 bases and 6 bases, with 10 bases remaining between them. The CDR3 is made up of 14 amino acids. Germline loops: CDR1 SGHRS, CDR2 YFSETQ. CDR3 coding DNA: TGCGCCAGCAGCTTGGCAGGATCCGGTCAGCCCCAGCATTTT. It specifies CASSLAGSGQPQHF.

V is TRBV9 and J is TRBJ2-3, with 11 positions matching TRBD2. Germline V gene lookup returns CDR1 SGDLS and CDR2 YYNGEE. V dropped 4 bases and J dropped 2; count of bases not matched to a gene: 3. The CDR3 totals 15 residues. The CDR3 DNA follows: TGTGCCAGCAGCAGACTAGCGGGGTACACAGATACGCAGTATTTT. Translating it yields CASSRLAGYTDTQYF.

This clone was seen only a few times. The V gene is TRBV19, the J gene TRBJ2-7; D possibly corresponds to TRBD2 (5 bases). V was cut by 6 bases and J by 2 bases, with 17 bases left in between. The CDR3 spans 15 residues. Germline V lookup: CDR1 LNHDA, CDR2 SQIVND (reference sequence). Written as DNA, the CDR3 is TGTGCCAGTAGCACCAGTACTAGTCCGGCCTACGAGCAGTACTTC. Translation: CASSTSTSPAYEQYF.

This sequence joins TRBV27 and TRBJ2-7, with 8 positions matching TRBD1. The germline gives CDR1 MNHEY, CDR2 SMNVEV (reference sequence). The junction had 7 bases not matched to a gene; V was cut back by 6 bases and J by 3 bases. This CDR3 has 14 amino acids. CDR3 sequence: CASRPTTGGYEQYF. DNA for the CDR3: TGTGCCAGCAGGCCTACAACAGGGGGCTACGAGCAGTACTTC.

This clone was found a few times. This rearrangement joins TRBV28 to TRBJ2-7; D is undetermined. Trimming pared 3 bases from V and 2 bases from J, leaving 11 bases between. This CDR3 comprises 14 residues. Germline loops: CDR1 MDHEN, CDR2 SYDVKM. The CDR3 nucleotides are TGTGCCAGCAGTTTTCTCTATCCCCCCTACGAGCAGTACTTC. Its translation is CASSFLYPPYEQYF. Full variable domain (missing parts from reference TRBV28 and TRBJ2-7): DVKVTQSSRYLVKRTGEKVFLECVQDMDHENMFWYRQDPGLGLRLIYFSYDVKMKEKGDIPEGYSVSREKKERFSLILESASTNQTSMYLCASSFLYPPYEQYFGPGTRLTVT.

This clone was seen only a few times. V gene TRBV15 combines with J gene TRBJ2-1, with D possibly being TRBD2 (5 bases). The germline CDR1 and CDR2 sequences are LNHNV and YYDKDF (reference sequence). Deletions cut 4 bases from V and 4 bases from J, with 14 bases between. The CDR3 sequence is 15 residues long. CDR3 sequence (DNA): TGTGCCACCAGCAACATGCAACCGGGGTACAATGAGCAGTTCTTC. Its protein is CATSNMQPGYNEQFF.

The CDR3 coding sequence is TGTGCCAGCAGCCTACGGGGGGCCCAAGATACGCAGTATTTT. This translates into CASSLRGAQDTQYF. The genes are TRBV6-5 and TRBJ2-3, with a possible D match to TRBD2 (7 bases). Trimming removed 6 bases at V and 5 bases at J, with 15 bases between. The germline gives CDR1 MNHEY, CDR2 SVGAGI. The CDR3 is 14 residues long.

The V call is TRBV7-8, the J call TRBJ2-7; the match to TRBD1 covers 10 bases. J lost 2 bases, V lost 5 bases, and 6 bases had no gene match. CDR1 and CDR2 from the germline V gene are SGHVS and FQNEAQ. CDR3 length: 15 residues. The DNA of the CDR3 is TGTGCCAGCAGCCAGCTGGACAGGGGGACCTACGAGCAGTACTTC. Protein sequence: CASSQLDRGTYEQYF.

The V call is TRBV29-1, the J call TRBJ1-2, with TRBD1 matching over 8 bases. Germline lookup yields CDR1 SQVTM and CDR2 ANQGSEA. The CDR3 extends over 14 amino acids. V shed 6 bases, J shed 6 bases, and the junction held 12 bases outside the gene matches. CDR3 DNA sequence: TGCAGCGTCAGCCCTGACAGGGGCATAAATGGCTACACCTTC. Amino acids: CSVSPDRGINGYTF.

This clone was seen only a few times. The chain links TRBV5-1 to TRBJ2-3; 9 bases match TRBD1. CDR3 length equals 16 residues. Germline loops: CDR1 SGHRS, CDR2 YFSETQ. V lost 0 bases, J lost 5 bases, and 7 bases stayed unmatched. The CDR3 nucleotides read TGCGCCAGCAGCTTGGTCCCGGGACAGGGTGAAGATACGCAGTATTTT. Translating it yields CASSLVPGQGEDTQYF.

This clone was seen a handful of times. The chain has TRBV5-1 and TRBJ2-2; D unresolved. Trimming stripped 1 base from V and 1 base from J, with 8 bases between. The CDR3 has 15 amino acids. Germline assignment: CDR1 SGHRS and CDR2 YFSETQ. In nucleotides, the CDR3 is TGCGCCAGCAGCTTGCCCCCGGGGAACACCGGGGAGCTGTTTTTT. Protein: CASSLPPGNTGELFF.

The CDR3 nucleotides read TGTGCCAGCATCCTGTCGGGCAGGGGGTCGGACGAGCAGTACTTC. Amino acid sequence: CASILSGRGSDEQYF. The chain combines TRBV6-4 with TRBJ2-7, with TRBD1 identical over 7 bases. The germline CDR1 and CDR2 sequences are MRHNA and SNTAGT. The CDR3 consists of 15 residues. The ends lost 7 bases at V and 5 bases at J; junction bases unmatched: 14.

The J gene is TRBJ2-3, the V gene TRBV4-3; 15 nucleotides align to TRBD2. The CDR3 consists of 18 residues. In germline, CDR1 is LGHNA, CDR2 YSLEER. The J segment lost 5 bases and the V segment lost 1 base, leaving 7 bases of the junction unmatched. The CDR3 region has the DNA TGCGCCAGCAGCCAAGTTCGGACTAGCGGGGGGGCCTTAGATACGCAGTATTTT. Translation gives CASSQVRTSGGALDTQYF.

This clone was detected only a few times. The chain carries TRBV13 and TRBJ2-7, with D possibly matching TRBD1 (5 bases). Germline V gives CDR1 PRHDT, CDR2 FYEKMQ (reference sequence). V was trimmed by 4 bases and J by 6 bases, leaving 16 bases between them. This CDR3 comprises 14 residues. CDR3 sequence: CASSSIREWGEQYF. The CDR3 nucleotides read TGTGCCAGCAGCTCGATCAGGGAATGGGGCGAGCAGTACTTC.

This clone was picked up a small number of times. CDR3 sequence reads: CASRGGEPRTQYF. The CDR3 DNA reads as TGTGCCAGCAGGGGAGGGGAGCCTAGGACCCAGTACTTC. The V and J genes are TRBV7-2 and TRBJ2-5; 7 bases agree with TRBD2. Germline V lookup: CDR1 SGHTA, CDR2 FQGNSA. The CDR3 totals 13 residues. V was pared by 6 bases and J by 7 bases, with 8 bases of the junction left unmatched. Filled out from reference TRBV7-2 and TRBJ2-5, the complete variable domain reads GAGVSQSPSNKVTEKGKDVELRCDPISGHTALYWYRQSLGQGLEFLIYFQGNSAPDKSGLPSDRFSAERTGGSVSTLTIQRTQQEDSAVYLCASRGGEPRTQYFGPGTRLLVL.

This clone was found a few times. This chain joins TRBV29-1 and TRBJ2-7; 12 bases are a match to TRBD1. The CDR3 spans 15 residues. Trimming cost V 6 bases and J 7 bases; bases outside gene matches: 13. Per the germline V gene, CDR1 is SQVTM and CDR2 is ANQGSEA. The CDR3, as DNA: TGCAGCGTGGTAAATCCGGGACAGGGGGCCCGAGAGCAGTACTTC. Translating it yields CSVVNPGQGAREQYF.

The chain carries TRBV27 and TRBJ2-1; TRBD2 agrees at 10 bases. The CDR3 has 13 amino acids. V lost 6 bases to trimming and J lost 6 bases; unmatched junction nucleotides: 2. CDR1 and CDR2 (germline): MNHEY, SMNVEV (reference sequence). The CDR3 DNA reads TGTGCCAGCAGGGCTAGCGGGGGCAATGAGCAGTTCTTC. Translation gives CASRASGGNEQFF.

Only a few counts were recorded for this clone. V gene TRBV7-9 combines with J gene TRBJ1-1; 9 nucleotides line up with TRBD1. The V gene end was trimmed by 5 bases and the J gene end by 3 bases; junction bases not matched to a gene: 4. Germline lookup yields CDR1 SEHNR and CDR2 FQNEAQ (reference sequence). This CDR3 has 14 amino acids. The CDR3 spells CASSLRTGDTEAFF. The DNA for the CDR3 is TGTGCCAGCAGCCTGAGGACAGGGGACACTGAAGCTTTCTTT.